The rows below give T cell receptor beta chains drawn from one sample of a study of regulatory T cells in long-lasting Graves disease. TCRdb reprocessed the multiplex PCR reads with MiXCR, giving one entry per CDR3 protein. The sample carries 350,000 to 400,000 distinct CDR3 sequences, around 15% recorded once. A further study also used this sample, focusing on T cells in Graves' hyperthyroidism and ophthalmopathy.

The sample was peripheral blood mononuclear cells (PBMCs), taken at new diagnosis, from a patient treated with antithyroid drugs. The receptors stem from a woman aged 18-29 years with Graves disease. The CDR3 runs from the conserved cysteine through the conserved F or W. A D gene is named only where the DNA matches it firmly. The size entry is marked missing in some rows and otherwise reads once, few, many or a size class.

many,-,TRBJ2-3,15,TRBV20-1,TGCAGTGCTAGAGCTAGCGCCCACCAGGCAGATACGCAGTATTTT,CSARASAHQADTQYF
many,-,TRBJ2-1,15,TRBV3-1,TGTGCCAGCAGCCAGGACGCGGCCCCCTACAATGAGCAGTTCTTC,CASSQDAAPYNEQFF
-,TRBD1,TRBJ2-2,14,TRBV6-1,TGTGCCAGCAGAGGGGACAGGGTCCCCGGGGAGCTGTTTTTT,CASRGDRVPGELFF
few,-,TRBJ2-2,16,TRBV4-2,TGTGCCAGCAGCCAAGATGACGGGCCGAACACCGGGGAGCTGTTTTTT,CASSQDDGPNTGELFF
many,-,TRBJ2-7,14,TRBV18,TGTGCCACCATGGGGCCTCCACAATCCTACGAGCAGTACTTC,CATMGPPQSYEQYF
many,-,TRBJ1-1,13,TRBV11-2,TGTGCCAGCAGCCTTGACGGGGCCTCTGAAGCTTTCTTT,CASSLDGASEAFF
few,TRBD1,TRBJ1-2,13,TRBV5-1,TGCGCCAGCAGTACCGGAACAGGGGAAGGCTACACCTTC,CASSTGTGEGYTF
many,TRBD2,TRBJ2-1,15,TRBV3-1,TGTGCCAGCAGCCAAGAGAGCGGGGGGGTATCTGAGCAGTTCTTC,CASSQESGGVSEQFF
many,TRBD2,TRBJ2-7,18,TRBV11-2,TGTGCCAGCAGCCACCCAAGAGGTGGTAGCGGGGGCTCCTACGAGCAGTACTTC,CASSHPRGGSGGSYEQYF
-,TRBD1,TRBJ2-5,14,TRBV2,TGTGCCAGCAGTGAACAGGGGGTATCGGAGACCCAGTACTTC,CASSEQGVSETQYF
few,-,TRBJ2-3,17,TRBV4-2,TGTGCCAGCAGCCAAGGAACGGCCGGTCGGGGCACAGATACGCAGTATTTT,CASSQGTAGRGTDTQYF
many,TRBD1,TRBJ1-1,15,TRBV5-1,TGCGCCAGCAGCACCTCAGGGGGGCTCAACACTGAAGCTTTCTTT,CASSTSGGLNTEAFF
many,TRBD2,TRBJ2-1,18,TRBV5-4,TGTGCCAGCAGCTTGAGTTCGGCTAGCGGGGGGGCCGTGGGTGAGCAGTTCTTC,CASSLSSASGGAVGEQFF
many,TRBD1,TRBJ1-5,16,TRBV12-3/TRBV12-4,TGTGCCAGCAGTCCGACCACAGGGGGCGCGGATCAGCCCCAGCATTTT,CASSPTTGGADQPQHF
few,TRBD1,TRBJ2-2,16,TRBV4-1,TGCGCCAGCCGCGGTGACAGGGGGGCGAACACCGGGGAGCTGTTTTTT,CASRGDRGANTGELFF
few,-,TRBJ1-1,17,TRBV4-1,TGCGCCAGCAGCCAAGAAAGACGGCCGGGGATGAACACTGAAGCTTTCTTT,CASSQERRPGMNTEAFF
many,-,TRBJ2-7,16,TRBV5-1,TGCGCCAGCAGCTTGGCCGGATTCGGGAGCAACTACGAGCAGTACTTC,CASSLAGFGSNYEQYF
many,-,TRBJ2-1,15,TRBV20-1,TGCAGTGCTAGAGCCCTACTGAGCTCCTACAATGAGCAGTTCTTC,CSARALLSSYNEQFF
once,-,TRBJ1-2,14,TRBV2,TGTGCCAGCAGTGGGGCAGGGGAAAACTATGGCTACACCTTC,CASSGAGENYGYTF
few,TRBD1,TRBJ2-3,12,TRBV20-1,TGCAGGGGACAGCACAACACAGATACGCAGTATTTT,CRGQHNTDTQYF
many,-,TRBJ1-3,15,TRBV3-1,TGTGCCAGCAGCCAAGAGGCAGGCTCTGGAAACACCATATATTTT,CASSQEAGSGNTIYF
many,-,TRBJ2-5,14,TRBV28,TGTGCCAGCAGTTTCATTGACTCGAAGGAGACCCAGTACTTC,CASSFIDSKETQYF
many,-,TRBJ1-4,13,TRBV7-9,TGTGCCAGCAGCTTAGGATACGAGGAAAAACTGTTTTTT,CASSLGYEEKLFF
-,TRBD2,TRBJ2-5,14,TRBV5-6,TGTGCCAGCAGCTTTCCTAGCGGTGGAGAGACCCAGTACTTC,CASSFPSGGETQYF
-,-,TRBJ2-1,16,TRBV4-1,TGCGCCAGCAGCCACATTGACCTGAGCTCCTACAATGAGCAGTTCTTC,CASSHIDLSSYNEQFF
many,-,TRBJ1-6,15,TRBV12-3/TRBV12-4,TGTGCCAGCAGTTTAGGTTTCAGGCGCGTTTCACCCCTCCACTTT,CASSLGFRRVSPLHF
many,TRBD1,TRBJ2-7,14,TRBV30,TGTGCCTGGAACCCACAGGGGAGCTCCTACGAGCAGTACTTC,CAWNPQGSSYEQYF
many,TRBD2,TRBJ2-1,10,TRBV2,TGTGCCAGCGGGGGGGGTGAGCAGTTCTTC,CASGGGEQFF
many,TRBD2,TRBJ2-5,16,TRBV12-3/TRBV12-4,TGTGCCAGCAGTTCCCCTTCTAGCGGGGTTCAAGAGACCCAGTACTTC,CASSSPSSGVQETQYF
many,-,TRBJ2-4,13,TRBV20-1,TGCAGTGGAGGGGTGGACAACAAAAACATTCAGTACTTC,CSGGVDNKNIQYF
many,-,TRBJ2-1,15,TRBV5-1,TGCGCCAGCAGCGGATGGGGGCAAACTTACAATGAGCAGTTCTTC,CASSGWGQTYNEQFF
-,TRBD1,TRBJ2-1,15,TRBV12-3/TRBV12-4,TGTGCCAGCAGCCGCTCAGGGGGAGCCTGCAATGAGCAGTTCTTC,CASSRSGGACNEQFF
few,TRBD1,TRBJ1-4,13,TRBV5-1,TGCGCCAGCAGCATGAACAGGGGAGAAAAACTGTTTTTT,CASSMNRGEKLFF
many,-,TRBJ1-5,16,TRBV2,TGTGCCAGCAGTGACCCACGTGGCAGCCGGAATCAGCCCCAGCATTTT,CASSDPRGSRNQPQHF
many,-,TRBJ2-3,16,TRBV5-1,TGCGCCAGCAGCTTGCTCGGCACGGGATCTGCAGATACGCAGTATTTT,CASSLLGTGSADTQYF
-,-,TRBJ2-2,11,TRBV29-1,TGCAGCGTTGATGGGGGCGGGGAGCTGTTTTTT,CSVDGGGELFF
many,-,TRBJ1-3,16,TRBV18,TGTGCCAGCTCACCCCTGGATTCTTACTCTGGAAACACCATATATTTT,CASSPLDSYSGNTIYF
many,TRBD1,TRBJ2-1,13,TRBV20-1,TGCAGTGCAAAGGGGACAGGTTACAATGAGCAGTTCTTC,CSAKGTGYNEQFF
many,TRBD1,TRBJ1-6,15,TRBV12-3/TRBV12-4,TGTGCCAGCAGTTTATCGGCAGGGGGGTATTCACCCCTCCACTTT,CASSLSAGGYSPLHF
many,TRBD2,TRBJ2-1,13,TRBV5-1,TGCGCCAGCAGACTCCGGGAGGGTGGTGAGCAGTTCTTC,CASRLREGGEQFF
few,-,TRBJ2-1,14,TRBV5-1,TGCGCCAGCAGCACACGACCCCCGGCCAATGAGCAGTTCTTC,CASSTRPPANEQFF
many,-,TRBJ1-2,17,TRBV5-1,TGCGCCAGCAGCTTGGAGGGACCGCATCCAACTAACTATGGCTACACCTTC,CASSLEGPHPTNYGYTF
many,TRBD2,TRBJ2-5,17,TRBV7-3,TGTGCCAGCAGCTTAGGGCCGAGCGGGGGTGGCCAAGAGACCCAGTACTTC,CASSLGPSGGGQETQYF
-,-,TRBJ1-5,13,TRBV25-1,TGTGCCAGCCGGAGGACTTCTAATCAGCCCCAGCATTTT,CASRRTSNQPQHF
-,-,TRBJ2-1,19,TRBV20-1,TGCAGTGCTAGAGATATGGGGGCTGGGGCCCGCACGGGGTACAATGAGCAGTTCTTC,CSARDMGAGARTGYNEQFF
-,-,TRBJ1-2,15,TRBV19,TGTGCCAGTAGTCTCCCCCTTCCGGGAAACTATGGCTACACCTTC,CASSLPLPGNYGYTF
many,TRBD2,TRBJ2-1,15,TRBV20-1,TGCAGTGCTAGACCTTGGGGCGGGGGGGCAGGTGAGCAGTTCTTC,CSARPWGGGAGEQFF
-,-,TRBJ2-4,14,TRBV5-6,TGTGCCAGCAGCTTGGACATAGCCAAAAACATTCAGTACTTC,CASSLDIAKNIQYF
many,-,TRBJ2-1,12,TRBV7-9,TGTGCCAGCAGCTTAGACACCGGGCGCCTGTTCTTC,CASSLDTGRLFF
many,TRBD1,TRBJ2-1,15,TRBV5-8,TGTGCCAGCAGCACACCCGGGACAGGGAGGAATGAGCAGTTCTTC,CASSTPGTGRNEQFF
-,TRBD1,TRBJ2-7,14,TRBV5-4,TGTGCCAGCAGCTTACAGGGGGCGCGGTACGAGCAGTACTTC,CASSLQGARYEQYF
-,TRBD2,TRBJ2-3,17,TRBV4-2,TGTGCCAGCACCGGGGGGGGACTAGCGATTAGAACAGATACGCAGTATTTT,CASTGGGLAIRTDTQYF
many,TRBD2,TRBJ2-7,16,TRBV6-1,TGTGCCAGCAGGGCGGGGCTAGCGGGAGGAACGTACGAGCAGTACTTC,CASRAGLAGGTYEQYF
-,TRBD2,TRBJ2-7,16,TRBV20-1,TGCAGTGCTAGAGAAGGGACTAGCGGAGTCTCCTACGAGCAGTACTTC,CSAREGTSGVSYEQYF
few,-,TRBJ2-5,13,TRBV7-9,TGTGCCAGCAGCAATGAAGCCTCAGGGACCCAGTACTTC,CASSNEASGTQYF